This T cell receptor (beta chain) originates from a study of blood T cells in healthy people across ages. It was with a sample-barcoded 5' primer and a J-beta primer mix that a second PCR of about 6 to 12 cycles was run. Each CDR3 protein is one row after TCRdb ran MiXCR on the 5' RACE reads. The sample gives 1.5 million to 2 million distinct CDR3 sequences, roughly 50% of which show up once; around 2.1% is in the top ten. The length of the CDR3 is 15 residues. The V gene lost 5 bases and the J gene lost 1 base, with 14 bases spanning the gap. The germline V gene has CDR1 MNHEY and CDR2 SVGAGI. On this clonotype itself: The antigen is undetermined.

Findings and caveats of the study: Estimates based on one million T cells were treated as lower bounds.

Sequenced: blood. The clonotype was recovered from a woman between 40 and 55 years old in good health. The chain has TRBV6-5 and TRBJ1-1; a possible D gene is TRBD1 (6 bases). The CDR3 protein is CASSNPGQANTEAFF. The CDR3 DNA is TGTGCCAGCAGTAACCCGGGACAAGCGAACACTGAAGCTTTCTTT.